This TCR beta chain was retrieved from a study of blood T cell repertoires in COVID-19. This table comes from immunoSEQ multiplex PCR, and its TCRdb copy is limited to in-frame clones, with some not included. The top ten clones hold more than 1.4% of a sample with fewer than 500,000 clones, roughly 90% of them seen once. This clone was recorded a few times. Germline lookup yields CDR1 MNHEY and CDR2 SMNVEV (reference sequence). The CDR3 consists of 11 residues. With 5 bases removed from V and 5 bases from J, the gap between germline ends came to 6 bases. The sequenced material came from peripheral blood. This TCR was recovered from a woman under 40 with active or convalescent COVID-19. The rearrangement joins TRBV27 to TRBJ1-2; D is unclear. CDR3 sequence reads: CASSRGYGYTF. In nucleotides, the CDR3 is TGTGCCAGCAGTAGAGGGTATGGCTACACCTTC.